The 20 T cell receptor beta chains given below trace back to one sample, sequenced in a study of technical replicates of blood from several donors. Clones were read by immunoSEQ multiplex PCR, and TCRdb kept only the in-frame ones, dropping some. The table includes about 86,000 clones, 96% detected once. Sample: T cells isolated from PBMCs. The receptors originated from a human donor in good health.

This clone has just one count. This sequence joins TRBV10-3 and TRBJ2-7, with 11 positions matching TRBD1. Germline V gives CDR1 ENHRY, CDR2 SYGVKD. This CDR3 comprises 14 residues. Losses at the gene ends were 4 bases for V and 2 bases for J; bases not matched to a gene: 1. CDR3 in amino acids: CAISGGQGAYEQYF. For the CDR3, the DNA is TGTGCCATCAGTGGGGGACAGGGGGCCTACGAGCAGTACTTC.

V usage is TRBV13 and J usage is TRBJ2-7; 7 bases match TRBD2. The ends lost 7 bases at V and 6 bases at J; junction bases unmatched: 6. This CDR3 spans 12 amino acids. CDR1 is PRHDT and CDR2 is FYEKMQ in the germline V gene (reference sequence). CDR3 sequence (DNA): TGTGCCAGCACAGCGGGACCAGGCGAGCAGTACTTC. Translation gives CASTAGPGEQYF.

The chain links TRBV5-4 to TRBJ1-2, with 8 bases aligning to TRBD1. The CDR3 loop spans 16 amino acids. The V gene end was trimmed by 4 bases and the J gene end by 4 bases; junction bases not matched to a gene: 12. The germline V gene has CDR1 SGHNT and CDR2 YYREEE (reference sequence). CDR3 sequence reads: CASSDGGTGGIYGYTF. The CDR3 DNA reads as TGTGCCAGCAGCGACGGGGGGACAGGCGGGATCTATGGCTACACCTTC.

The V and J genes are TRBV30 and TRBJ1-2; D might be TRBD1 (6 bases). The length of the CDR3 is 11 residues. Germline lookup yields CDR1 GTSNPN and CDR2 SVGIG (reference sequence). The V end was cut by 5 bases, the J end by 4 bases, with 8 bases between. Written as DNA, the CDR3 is TGTGCCTGGGACAGGCGCTATGGCTACACCTTC. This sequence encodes CAWDRRYGYTF.

The CDR3 protein is CSAPGRAEQFF. CDR3 nucleotides: TGCAGTGCCCCCGGGAGGGCTGAGCAGTTCTTC. This chain connects TRBV20-1 to TRBJ2-1; 8 bases fit TRBD2. The CDR3 is 11 amino acids. CDR1 DFQATT and CDR2 SNEGSKA come from the germline V gene (reference sequence). J lost 9 bases, V lost 6 bases, and 4 bases had no gene match.

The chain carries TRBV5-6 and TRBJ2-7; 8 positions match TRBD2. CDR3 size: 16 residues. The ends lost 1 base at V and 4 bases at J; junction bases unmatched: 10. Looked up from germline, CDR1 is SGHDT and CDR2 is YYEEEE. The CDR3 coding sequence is TGTGCCAGCAGCTTGATTAATGGACTAGCCCTTTACGAGCAGTACTTC. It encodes CASSLINGLALYEQYF.

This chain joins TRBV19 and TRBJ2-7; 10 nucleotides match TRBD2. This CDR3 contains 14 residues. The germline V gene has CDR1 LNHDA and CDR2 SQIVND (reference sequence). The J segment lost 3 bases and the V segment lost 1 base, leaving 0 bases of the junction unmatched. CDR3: CASSIASGSYEQYF. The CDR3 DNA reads TGTGCCAGTAGTATAGCTAGCGGGAGCTACGAGCAGTACTTC.

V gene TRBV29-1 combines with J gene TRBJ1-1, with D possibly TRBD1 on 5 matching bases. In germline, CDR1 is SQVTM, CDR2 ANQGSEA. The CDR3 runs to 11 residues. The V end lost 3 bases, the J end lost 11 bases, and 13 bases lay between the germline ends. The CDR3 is CSVEGPLGAFF. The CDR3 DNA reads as TGCAGCGTTGAGGGGCCGTTAGGCGCTTTCTTT. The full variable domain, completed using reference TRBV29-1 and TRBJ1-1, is SAVISQKPSRDICQRGTSLTIQCQVDSQVTMMFWYRQQPGQSLTLIATANQGSEATYESGFVIDKFPISRPNLTFSTLTVSNMSPEDSSIYLCSVEGPLGAFFGQGTRLTVV.

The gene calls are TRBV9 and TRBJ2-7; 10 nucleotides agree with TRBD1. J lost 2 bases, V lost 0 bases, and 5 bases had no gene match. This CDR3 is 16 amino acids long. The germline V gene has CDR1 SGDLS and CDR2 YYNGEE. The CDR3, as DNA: TGTGCCAGCAGCGTAGGGGACAGGGGACGGGCCTACGAGCAGTACTTC. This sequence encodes CASSVGDRGRAYEQYF.

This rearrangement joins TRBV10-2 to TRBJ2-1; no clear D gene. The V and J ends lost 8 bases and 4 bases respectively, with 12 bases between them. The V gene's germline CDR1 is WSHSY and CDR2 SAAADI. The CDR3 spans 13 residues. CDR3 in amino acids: CASDPQDYNEQFF. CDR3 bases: TGCGCCAGCGACCCCCAGGATTACAATGAGCAGTTCTTC.

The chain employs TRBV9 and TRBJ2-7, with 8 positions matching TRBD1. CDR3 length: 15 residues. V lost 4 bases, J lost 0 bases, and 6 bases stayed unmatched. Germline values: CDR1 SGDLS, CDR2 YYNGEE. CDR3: CASSSETGVSYEQYF. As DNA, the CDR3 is TGTGCCAGCAGCTCCGAGACAGGGGTCTCCTACGAGCAGTACTTC.

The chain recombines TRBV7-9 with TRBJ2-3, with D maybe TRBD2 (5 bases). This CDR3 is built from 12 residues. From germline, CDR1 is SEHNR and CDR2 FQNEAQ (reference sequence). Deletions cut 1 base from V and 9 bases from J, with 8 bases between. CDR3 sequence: CASSLVRETQYF. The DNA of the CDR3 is TGTGCCAGCAGCTTAGTTCGGGAAACGCAGTATTTT. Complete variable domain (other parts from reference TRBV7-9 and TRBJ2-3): DTGVSQNPRHKITKRGQNVTFRCDPISEHNRLYWYRQTLGQGPEFLTYFQNEAQLEKSRLLSDRFSAERPKGSFSTLEIQRTEQGDSAMYLCASSLVRETQYFGPGTRLTVL.

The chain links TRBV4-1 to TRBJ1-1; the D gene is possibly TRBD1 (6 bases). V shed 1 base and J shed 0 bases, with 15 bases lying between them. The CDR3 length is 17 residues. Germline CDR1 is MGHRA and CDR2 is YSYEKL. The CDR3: CASSQVLSGEVNTEAFF. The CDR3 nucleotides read TGCGCCAGCAGCCAAGTCCTGTCAGGGGAAGTGAACACTGAAGCTTTCTTT.

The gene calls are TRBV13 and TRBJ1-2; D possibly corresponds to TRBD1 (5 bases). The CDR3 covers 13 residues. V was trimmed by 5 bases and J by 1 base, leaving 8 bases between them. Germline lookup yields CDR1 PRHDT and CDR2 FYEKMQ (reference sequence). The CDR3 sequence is CASSARDNYGYTF. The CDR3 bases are TGTGCCAGCAGCGCCAGGGATAACTATGGCTACACCTTC.

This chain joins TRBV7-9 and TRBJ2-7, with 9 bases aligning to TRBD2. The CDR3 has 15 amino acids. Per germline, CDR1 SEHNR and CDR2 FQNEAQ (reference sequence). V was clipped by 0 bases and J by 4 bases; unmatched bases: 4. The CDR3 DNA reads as TGTGCCAGCAGCTTAGCTAGCGGACTAGCGTACGAGCAGTACTTC. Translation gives CASSLASGLAYEQYF.

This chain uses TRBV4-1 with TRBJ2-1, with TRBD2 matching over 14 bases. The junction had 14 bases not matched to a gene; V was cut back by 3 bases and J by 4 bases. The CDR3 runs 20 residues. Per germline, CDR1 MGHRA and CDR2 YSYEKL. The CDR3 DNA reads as TGCGCCAGCAGCCAGGCCCCCGGGACTAGCGGGAGTGGCGGTTACAATGAGCAGTTCTTC. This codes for CASSQAPGTSGSGGYNEQFF.

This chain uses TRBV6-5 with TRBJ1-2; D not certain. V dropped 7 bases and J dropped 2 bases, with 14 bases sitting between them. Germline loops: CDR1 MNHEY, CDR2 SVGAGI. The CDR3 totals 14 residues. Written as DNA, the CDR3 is TGTGCCAGCACCGAGTGGGAGGGAAACTATGGCTACACCTTC. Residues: CASTEWEGNYGYTF.

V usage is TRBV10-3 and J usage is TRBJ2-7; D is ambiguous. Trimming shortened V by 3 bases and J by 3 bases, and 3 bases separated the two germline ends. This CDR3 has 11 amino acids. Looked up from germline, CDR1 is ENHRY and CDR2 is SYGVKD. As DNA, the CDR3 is TGTGCCATCAGTGACAACTACGAGCAGTACTTC. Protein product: CAISDNYEQYF.

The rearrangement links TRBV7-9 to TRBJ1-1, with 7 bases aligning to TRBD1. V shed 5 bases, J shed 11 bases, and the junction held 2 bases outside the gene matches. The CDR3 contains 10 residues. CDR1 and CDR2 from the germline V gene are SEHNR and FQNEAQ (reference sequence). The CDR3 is CASSRDSAFF. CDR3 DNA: TGTGCCAGCAGCCGGGACAGCGCTTTCTTT.

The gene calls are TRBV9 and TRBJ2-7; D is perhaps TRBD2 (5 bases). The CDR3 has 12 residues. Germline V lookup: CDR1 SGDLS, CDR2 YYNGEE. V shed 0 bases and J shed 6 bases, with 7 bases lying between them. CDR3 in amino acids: CASSVGEGEQYF. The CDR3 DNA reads TGTGCCAGCAGCGTAGGAGAGGGCGAGCAGTACTTC.